A selection of T cell receptor beta chains follows, all from one sample in a study of blood T cell repertoires in COVID-19. Profiled with immunoSEQ multiplex PCR; TCRdb holds only in-frame clones, not every one. Of approximately 90,000 clones listed, 80% to 90% are singletons. Specimen: peripheral blood. Every receptor here comes from a human donor with acute or convalescent COVID-19. The donor label of this sample is uncertain. Both conserved end residues are part of each CDR3. D genes are given only for firm matches. Some rows have no size entry. The others give once, few or many, or a class for an expanded clone.

J gene,V gene,clone size,D gene,CDR3 DNA,CDR3 protein
TRBJ1-4,TRBV5-1,-,-,TGCGCCAGCAGCTTATCCGGTGCAACTAATGAAAAACTGTTTTTT,CASSLSGATNEKLFF
TRBJ2-3,TRBV19,-,TRBD1,TGTGCCAGTAGTATTTTCTCGGGACAGGGTTCAGATACGCAGTATTTT,CASSIFSGQGSDTQYF
TRBJ2-7,TRBV19,-,-,TGTGCCAGTAGTATAGGCCCCCCAGGTCCCTACGAGCAGTACTTC,CASSIGPPGPYEQYF
TRBJ1-6,TRBV2,-,-,-,CASILESSYNSPLHF
TRBJ1-1,TRBV7-6,-,-,TGTGCCAGCAGCTTAGGCTGGGGCGGGAACACTGAAGCTTTCTTT,CASSLGWGGNTEAFF
TRBJ1-2,TRBV5-8,-,TRBD1,TGTGCCAGCAGCTTGAGGACCACAGGGGTGTATGGCTACACCTTC,CASSLRTTGVYGYTF
TRBJ2-3,TRBV28,-,TRBD2,TGTGCCAGCGGCAAACTAGCGGGGGGTTCAGATACGCAGTATTTT,CASGKLAGGSDTQYF
TRBJ1-1,TRBV12-5,-,-,TGTGCTAGTGGTTTGCTCGCGGGGAACACTGAAGCTTTCTTT,CASGLLAGNTEAFF
TRBJ2-3,TRBV3-1/TRBV3-2,-,-,TGTGCCAGCAGCCCTACGCTAGGGAGTATGGGTACGCAGTATTTT,CASSPTLGSMGTQYF
TRBJ2-2,TRBV7-2,-,-,TGTGCCAGCAACCCGGGGAGCGGGACCGGGGAGCTGTTTTTT,CASNPGSGTGELFF
TRBJ2-2,TRBV7-2,-,TRBD1,TGTGCCAGCAGCTTAGCTACAGGGGTTGCCGGGGAGCTGTTTTTT,CASSLATGVAGELFF
TRBJ2-7,TRBV2,once,TRBD1,TGTGCCAGCAGTTCAATTGACAGGGGGGGTGAGTACTTC,CASSSIDRGGEYF
TRBJ1-4,TRBV6-5,-,TRBD1,TGTGCCAGCACAACAGGGGGAGCGGCTAATGAAAAACTGTTTTTT,CASTTGGAANEKLFF
TRBJ2-5,TRBV7-3,once,-,TGTGCCAGCAGCTTGTCTGGAGGAGAGACCCAGTACTTC,CASSLSGGETQYF
TRBJ2-7,TRBV2,-,-,TGTGCCAGCACAGACAGGGGACAGCGGGGGGACTCCTACGAGCAGTACTTC,CASTDRGQRGDSYEQYF
TRBJ1-6,TRBV4-3,many,TRBD1,TGCGCCAGCAGCCAAGTACAGGGGGTCGATTCACCCCTCCACTTT,CASSQVQGVDSPLHF
TRBJ1-1,TRBV3-1/TRBV3-2,few,-,TGTGCCAGCAGCCAAGATCCGAGTTTTAACACTGAAGCTTTCTTT,CASSQDPSFNTEAFF
TRBJ2-3,TRBV19,-,TRBD2,TGTGCCAGTAGTAAAGGACTAGCGGGGGGAGCAGATACGCAGTATTTT,CASSKGLAGGADTQYF
TRBJ2-1,TRBV5-6,few,TRBD2,TGTGCCAGCAGCTTGGCTTCCGGACTCGCTAGCGGGGGTAGTGAGCAGTTCTTC,CASSLASGLASGGSEQFF
TRBJ1-2,TRBV4-2,-,TRBD1,TGTGCCAGCAGCCAAGTTGTTCAGGGGGCCGACTATGGCTACACCTTC,CASSQVVQGADYGYTF
TRBJ1-3,TRBV4-2,-,-,TGTGCCAGCAGCCCGCAGGGCTCGAACACCATATATTTT,CASSPQGSNTIYF
TRBJ2-3,TRBV7-3,once,-,TGTGCCAGCAGCTTAACCTTTTCCACAGATACGCAGTATTTT,CASSLTFSTDTQYF
TRBJ2-7,TRBV20-1,-,TRBD2,TGCAGTGCTAGTCCCAGCGGGGGGGCCCGCGAGCAGTACTTC,CSASPSGGAREQYF
TRBJ1-2,TRBV29-1,-,TRBD1,TGCAGCGTTGAAATCGGACAGGGGAGCTATGGCTACACCTTC,CSVEIGQGSYGYTF
TRBJ2-5,TRBV9,-,TRBD1,TGTGCCAGCAGCGTAGGACAGGGGGCCAGGGAGACCCAGTACTTC,CASSVGQGARETQYF
TRBJ1-1,TRBV12-3/TRBV12-4,-,-,TGTGCCAGCAGTTTATTGGGGCTTGAAGCTTTCTTT,CASSLLGLEAFF
TRBJ2-5,TRBV9,-,TRBD2,TGTGCCAGCAGCGTAGGAACTAGCGGGGTCCAAGAGACCCAGTACTTC,CASSVGTSGVQETQYF